The T cell receptor beta chain described here comes from a study of cytomegalovirus exposure and HLA in healthy donors (dated 2017 in TCRdb). Regarding the research as a whole: According to an earlier analysis of 587 of the donors, roughly 180 million T cells yielded 90 million to 140 million unique TCR beta sequences and 276 Gb of sequence data. Roughly 300 gigabases of sequencing data and 78 million or so unique TCR sequences were included in an early release covering under 650 HLA-typed donors. Of the 350 to 450 genotyped donors, 65% to 90% were placed in the genetic ancestry cluster associated with self-reported Caucasian donors. The study aimed to test whether signatures of past pathogen exposure could be identified by cataloging public T cell receptors. The study profiled the T cell repertoires of fewer than 850 subjects by immunosequencing and related them to cytomegalovirus serostatus. A separate validation cohort of over 95 different subjects was used in addition to the 666-subject first cohort. High-throughput TCR immunosequencing, statistical association of individual TCRs with disease status, and machine learning were combined to predict cytomegalovirus infection status. A later analysis re-examined previously published TCR beta repertoires from just over 650 donors and added high-resolution HLA genotyping to investigate patterns of TCR occurrence. Rather than using new phenotypic data, the later analysis identified candidate immune exposures from TCR beta sequences and from how often those sequences occurred across donors. An earlier analysis of roughly 580 of the donors used high-throughput TCR beta sequencing to judge whether each TCR beta V gene segment behaved as functional or pseudogenic. Donor age, sex, ethnicity and CMV serostatus were collected together with the repertoire data. A later genetic analysis took genome-wide SNP genotypes for about three fifths of the 666 donors and used that subset as a discovery cohort. Every repertoire in the discovery cohort had been generated on one and the same sequencing platform. Both class I and class II loci were covered by HLA typing, at four-digit resolution. The number of donors typed differed by locus, with about 629-630 for A, B, C, DRB1 and DQB1, roughly 520 for DQA1, about 610 for DPA1, and roughly 450 for DPB1. About 5 DR-DQ haplotypes were handled as single units for association and clustering, since linkage in the cohort was strong. On average, 235,054 unique TCR beta nucleotide sequences were sequenced per donor among a few hundred genotyped donors of the cohort, with roughly 18% of those sequences being non-productive. The research as a whole found: Because counts were too low, approximately 18 rarely observed V segments, including chromosome 9 orphons, were excluded from the earlier analysis of some 590 of the donors. The authors suggested that the approach could potentially be extended to other disease states and immunological phenotypes. The cohort was sequenced for TCR beta chains only, and without alpha or paired-chain data the features that could be detected were limited. Strong co-occurrence of HLA alleles, especially DR and DQ, made assigning TCR associations to individual alleles difficult. In a later analysis, 16,951 TCR beta sequences were associated with specific HLA alleles at a false discovery rate of 0.05. Compared with the 666-donor mean, donors in an Asian-associated ancestry cluster had fewer N-insertions in productive TCRs, according to a later genetic analysis. An association between a missense DCLRE1C variant and V-gene and J-gene trimming of TCR beta chains was found in a later genetic analysis and replicated in an independent cohort. A cluster of highly shared sequence variants was judged likely to be a technical artifact of the sequencing pipeline. Because the 87-base-pair reads could not distinguish some IMGT-functional V segments, including TRBV6-2 and TRBV6-3, those segments were excluded. A total of 164 TCR beta chains were listed by the study as associated with cytomegalovirus. According to a later analysis, parvovirus B19, influenza, CMV and Epstein-Barr virus appeared linked to several top co-occurrence clusters. Linkage disequilibrium might explain the correlated functional status among segregating V segments, but an unknown experimental factor could not be ruled out. Sequencing depth was assumed to be roughly uniform across donors in the presence/absence analyses, though that assumption may not hold. A further reported finding was that TCR beta sequences accurately predicted the HLA-A and HLA-B alleles for most subjects in the first cohort. CMV serostatus was the only immune exposure information available for the cohort. The classifier was reported to diagnose cytomegalovirus status with high specificity and sensitivity in both the original cohort and the validation cohort. Most TCR sequences were seen in very few donors, while some public TCRs were found in many individuals. Three of the identified cytomegalovirus-associated TCR beta chains were confirmed in vitro to be specific for cytomegalovirus antigens. According to a later analysis, most CMV-associated TCR beta chains appeared to be HLA-restricted, and the HLA associations seemed to be driven largely by CMV exposure. An earlier analysis of several hundred of the donors showed that most TCR beta V segments appeared in productive rearrangements either about 87% or about 30% of the time, which broadly matched IMGT annotations. In a later analysis, TCR association rates were found to vary across HLA loci, with the most associated TCRs seen for DRB1 alleles and the fewest for HLA-C alleles. In a later analysis, HLA-associated TCR beta chains were found to be more clonally expanded and to have lower generation probabilities than equally common non-associated chains. Because HLA typing was missing for some donors at each locus, association tests included only the typed subset.

Comments on this clone: Its recognized antigen is unknown. Qualities for individual bases were not recorded, and no much larger clone is one base off.

The library was produced with the immunoSEQ multiplex PCR assay. For the multiplex PCR, a mixture combining 60 forward primers for TCR Vbeta segments and 13 reverse primers for TCR Jbeta segments was used. The CDR3 region of rearranged TCR beta genes was amplified from genomic DNA by a multiplex PCR assay. On the Illumina HiSeq System, the amplified TCR beta libraries were sequenced as 87-base-pair reads. On the authors' methods: A later analysis tallied 75 million to 85 million unique TCR beta chains across the 700 or so repertoires, and around 9.9 million of those chains were shared by two or more donors. A nearest-neighbor algorithm error-corrected the raw reads and collapsed the reads into unique sequences, merging closely related sequences to remove PCR and sequencing errors. CDR3 sequences were aligned to IMGT reference sequences to assign V, D and J gene segments. For a sequence to be retained, a match of at least six nucleotides was required to both a V gene segment and a J gene segment. Rearrangements were classified as productive when the CDR3 lacked stop codons and remained in frame with V and J, and all other rearrangements were classified as non-productive. CDR3 was defined according to IMGT convention as the region running from the second conserved V-encoded cysteine to the conserved J-encoded phenylalanine. The earlier analysis of 450 to 750 of the donors excluded any sequence lacking an unambiguous match to a single V gene segment. An earlier analysis of around 600 of the donors classified V segments as functional when productive rearrangements were above 56.7% and as segregating when the standard deviation between donors was above 5%. A statistical classification framework was developed to diagnose cytomegalovirus status using the catalog of TCR beta chain sequences. In a later analysis, TCR nucleotide sequences were compared against IMGT/GENE-DB human TR gene sequences so that V and J genes could be assigned. The TCRdist pipeline was used in a later analysis to assign CDR3 sequences and most-parsimonious VDJ recombination scenarios. In a later analysis, each TCR beta chain was defined by its CDR3 amino acid sequence together with its V-gene family, and reads without a unique V-gene family were excluded. To address suspected cross-contamination and a sequencing artifact, a later analysis removed a few hundred highly shared, low-generation-probability nucleotide sequences. In a later analysis, a clonal expansion index for each public chain was calculated from normalized within-repertoire ranks of inferred template counts. Generation probabilities in a later analysis came from a VDJ recombination model fitted to out-of-frame rearrangements, and those results were checked against IGoR. Hypergeometric tests were used in a later analysis to score TCR-TCR, TCR-HLA and TCR-CMV co-occurrence, with a repertoire-size bias correction applied to the TCR pairs. A later analysis estimated false discovery rates by permuting HLA or CMV assignments 20 times. In a later analysis, co-occurring TCRs were grouped with DBSCAN, and TCRdist sequence similarity was added when clustering was performed within HLA-allele-positive subsets. Repertoires with fewer than 30,000 or more than 120,000 public chains were left out of co-occurrence clustering, as were a handful of repertoires with anomalous nucleotide sharing. Imported from immuneACCESS, the table was reduced by TCRdb to in-frame sequences with V and J called. These copies leave out some clones; in studies compared against another copy, an unresolved V gene accounts for under half, and the cause of the remainder is not known. V, J and clone size are those of that table, while D and trimming were read from the DNA. In all, the sample holds around 170,000 clones, and around 77% of those were seen once. The ten most abundant clones make up under 2.5% of the sample.

The CDR1 and CDR2 encoded by the germline V gene are LGHNA and YNFKEQ. Reading from cysteine to phenylalanine, the CDR3 counts 14 amino acids. The kept DNA is CDR3 alone, 42 bases in frame from the first base. The V and J ends are trimmed by 2 bases and 4 bases, leaving 12 bases between them. The cohort consisted of 670 or so healthy bone marrow donors. All cohort members were sampled while nominally healthy, although unrecorded immune exposures were likely present. The donor tested CMV seronegative and was one of the 352 seronegative cohort members. A peripheral blood sample was provided by each donor, and peripheral blood mononuclear cells were used for TCR beta sequencing. The Qiagen DNeasy Blood Extraction Kit was used to extract genomic DNA from the blood cell samples.

The sequence is built from TRBV4-2 and TRBJ2-7; TRBD1 is a weak D gene call, 6 bases matching. The sequencing sample was made of PBMCs. This sequence was found in a man aged 55 to 70 in good health and CMV-seronegative. The DNA sequence reads TGTGCCAGCAGCCAATATGGACAGCCTTACGAGCAGTACTTC. It specifies CASSQYGQPYEQYF.